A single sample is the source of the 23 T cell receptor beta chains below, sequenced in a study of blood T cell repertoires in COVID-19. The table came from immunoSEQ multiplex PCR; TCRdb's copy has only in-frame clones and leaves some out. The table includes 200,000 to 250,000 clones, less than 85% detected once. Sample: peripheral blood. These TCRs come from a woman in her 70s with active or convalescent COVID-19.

The CDR3 reads CASRQTGLQPQHF. The CDR3 DNA reads TGTGCCAGCCGACAGACAGGGCTCCAGCCCCAGCATTTT. The rearrangement joins TRBV6-4 to TRBJ1-5; TRBD1 matches 7 bases. Germline loops: CDR1 MRHNA, CDR2 SNTAGT. The ends lost 8 bases at V and 7 bases at J; junction bases unmatched: 8. The CDR3 length is 13 residues.

CDR3 in amino acids: CASSFLAGSETQYF. The CDR3 coding sequence is TGTGCCAGCAGCTTTCTAGCGGGGAGTGAGACCCAGTACTTC. The genes are TRBV3-1 (or the pseudogene TRBV3-2) and TRBJ2-5; 9 nucleotides match TRBD2. Germline CDR1 is LGHDT and CDR2 is YNNKEL (reference sequence). The ends lost 5 bases at V and 5 bases at J; junction bases unmatched: 6. CDR3 length: 14 residues.

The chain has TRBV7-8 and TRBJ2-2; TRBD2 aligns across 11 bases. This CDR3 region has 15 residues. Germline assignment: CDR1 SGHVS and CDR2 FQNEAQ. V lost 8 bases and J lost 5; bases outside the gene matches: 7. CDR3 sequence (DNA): TGTGCCAGCGGGGAACTAGCGGGGGAGACCGGGGAGCTGTTTTTT. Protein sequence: CASGELAGETGELFF.

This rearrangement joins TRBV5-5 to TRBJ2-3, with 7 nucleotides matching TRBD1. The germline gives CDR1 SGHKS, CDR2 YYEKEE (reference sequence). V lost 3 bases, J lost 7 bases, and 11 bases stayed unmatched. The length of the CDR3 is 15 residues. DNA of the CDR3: TGTGCCAGCAGCTACCAATCGACAGGGAGCCATACGCAGTATTTT. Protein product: CASSYQSTGSHTQYF.

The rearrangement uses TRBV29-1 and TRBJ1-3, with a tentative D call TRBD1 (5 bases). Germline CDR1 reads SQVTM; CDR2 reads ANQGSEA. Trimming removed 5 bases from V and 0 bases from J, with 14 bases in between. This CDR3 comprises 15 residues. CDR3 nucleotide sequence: TGCAGCGTTCGGAGGGGCCTTAGCTCTGGAAACACCATATATTTT. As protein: CSVRRGLSSGNTIYF.

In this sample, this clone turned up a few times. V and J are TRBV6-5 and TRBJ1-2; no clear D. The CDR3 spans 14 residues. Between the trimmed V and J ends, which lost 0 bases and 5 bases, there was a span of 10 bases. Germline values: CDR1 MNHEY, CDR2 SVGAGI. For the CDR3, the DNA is TGTGCCAGCAGTTACTCGGGAGCAGATTATGGCTACACCTTC. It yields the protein CASSYSGADYGYTF.

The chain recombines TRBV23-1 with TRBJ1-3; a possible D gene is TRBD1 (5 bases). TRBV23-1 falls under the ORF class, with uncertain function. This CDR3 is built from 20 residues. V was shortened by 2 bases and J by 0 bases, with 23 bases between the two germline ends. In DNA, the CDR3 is TGCGCCAGCAGTCAAGGGGGAGGGAGACACTCACTTCACTCTGGAAACACCATATATTTT. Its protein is CASSQGGGRHSLHSGNTIYF.

CDR3 nucleotides: TGTGCCAGTAGTATTACGGCGGCTGATTCACCCCTCCACTTT. It translates to CASSITAADSPLHF. V gene TRBV19 combines with J gene TRBJ1-6; no clear D gene. The CDR3 spans 14 residues. The germline V gene encodes CDR1 LNHDA and CDR2 SQIVND (reference sequence). V was cut by 3 bases and J by 8 bases, with 11 bases left in between. The full variable domain, completed using reference TRBV19 and TRBJ1-6, is DGGITQSPKYLFRKEGQNVTLSCEQNLNHDAMYWYRQDPGQGLRLIYYSQIVNDFQKGDIAEGYSVSREKKESFPLTVTSAQKNPTAFYLCASSITAADSPLHFGNGTRLTVT.

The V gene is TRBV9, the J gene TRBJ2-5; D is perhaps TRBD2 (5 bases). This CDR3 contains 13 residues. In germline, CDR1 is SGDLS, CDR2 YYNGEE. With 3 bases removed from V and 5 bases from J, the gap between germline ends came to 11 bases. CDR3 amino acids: CASSGTSRETQYF. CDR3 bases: TGTGCCAGCAGCGGGACTTCTCGGGAGACCCAGTACTTC.

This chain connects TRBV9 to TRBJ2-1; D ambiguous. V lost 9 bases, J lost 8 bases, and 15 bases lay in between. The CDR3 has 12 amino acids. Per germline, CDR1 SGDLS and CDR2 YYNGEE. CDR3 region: CATGVVEDEQFF. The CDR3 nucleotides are TGTGCCACCGGTGTGGTTGAGGATGAGCAGTTCTTC.

In DNA, the CDR3 is TGTGCCAGTAGTATCGATAGGGGCAGCCAGCCCCAGCATTTT. Its protein is CASSIDRGSQPQHF. The V and J genes are TRBV19 and TRBJ1-5, with D possibly being TRBD1 (5 bases). Trimming stripped 3 bases from V and 7 bases from J, with 13 bases between. The germline V gene encodes CDR1 LNHDA and CDR2 SQIVND (reference sequence). This CDR3 comprises 14 residues. Filled out from reference TRBV19 and TRBJ1-5, the complete variable domain reads DGGITQSPKYLFRKEGQNVTLSCEQNLNHDAMYWYRQDPGQGLRLIYYSQIVNDFQKGDIAEGYSVSREKKESFPLTVTSAQKNPTAFYLCASSIDRGSQPQHFGDGTRLSIL.

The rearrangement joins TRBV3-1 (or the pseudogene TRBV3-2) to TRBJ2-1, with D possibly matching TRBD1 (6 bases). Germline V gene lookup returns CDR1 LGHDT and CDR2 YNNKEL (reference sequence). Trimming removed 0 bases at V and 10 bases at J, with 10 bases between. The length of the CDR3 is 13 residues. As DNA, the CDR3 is TGTGCCAGCAGCCAAGATTATGACAGGGAGCAGTTCTTC. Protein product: CASSQDYDREQFF.

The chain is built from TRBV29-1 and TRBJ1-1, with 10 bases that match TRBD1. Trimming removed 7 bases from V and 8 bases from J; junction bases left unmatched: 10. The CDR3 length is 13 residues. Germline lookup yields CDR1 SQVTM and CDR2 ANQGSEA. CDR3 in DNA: TGCAGCGCCAAGGGACAGGGGATACTAGAAGCTTTCTTT. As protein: CSAKGQGILEAFF.

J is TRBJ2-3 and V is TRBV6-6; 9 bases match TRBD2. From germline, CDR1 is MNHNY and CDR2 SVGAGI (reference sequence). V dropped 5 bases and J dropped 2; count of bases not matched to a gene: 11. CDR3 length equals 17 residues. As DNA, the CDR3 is TGTGCCAGCAGTCGGGGCCCCCAGCGGGGGGCCACAGATACGCAGTATTTT. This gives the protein CASSRGPQRGATDTQYF.

CDR3 residues: CASSLPGGQQDEQFF. In DNA, the CDR3 is TGTGCCAGCAGCCTTCCCGGGGGACAGCAGGATGAGCAGTTCTTC. The chain combines TRBV21-1 with TRBJ2-1; TRBD1 is the table's D call, not checked against the DNA. TRBV21-1 constitutes a pseudogene. This CDR3 region has 15 residues.

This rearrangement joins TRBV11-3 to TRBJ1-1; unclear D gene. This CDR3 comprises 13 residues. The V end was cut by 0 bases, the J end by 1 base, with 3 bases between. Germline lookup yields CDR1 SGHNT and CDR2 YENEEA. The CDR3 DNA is TGTGCCAGCAGCTTAGACTCGAACACTGAAGCTTTCTTT. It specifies CASSLDSNTEAFF.

The CDR3 coding sequence is TGCGCCAGCAGCCTGGGACAGAGTAACCAAGAGACCCAGTACTTC. Translated: CASSLGQSNQETQYF. The J gene is TRBJ2-5, the V gene TRBV5-1, with 7 positions matching TRBD1. Germline CDR1 SGHRS, CDR2 YFSETQ. The CDR3 has 15 amino acids. V shed 4 bases, J shed 0 bases, and the junction held 6 bases outside the gene matches.

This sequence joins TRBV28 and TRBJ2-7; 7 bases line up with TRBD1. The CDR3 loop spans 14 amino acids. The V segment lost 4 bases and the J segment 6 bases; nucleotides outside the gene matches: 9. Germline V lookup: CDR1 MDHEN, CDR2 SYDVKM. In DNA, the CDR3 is TGTGCCAGCAGTTACAGGGGCTCTACCCTCGAGCAGTACTTC. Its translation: CASSYRGSTLEQYF.

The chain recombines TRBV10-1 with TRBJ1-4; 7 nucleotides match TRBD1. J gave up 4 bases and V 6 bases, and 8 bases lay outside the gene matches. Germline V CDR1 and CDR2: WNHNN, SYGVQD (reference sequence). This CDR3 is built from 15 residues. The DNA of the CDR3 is TGCGCCAGCAGCCGGGACACAGGGGATAATGAAAAACTGTTTTTT. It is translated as CASSRDTGDNEKLFF.

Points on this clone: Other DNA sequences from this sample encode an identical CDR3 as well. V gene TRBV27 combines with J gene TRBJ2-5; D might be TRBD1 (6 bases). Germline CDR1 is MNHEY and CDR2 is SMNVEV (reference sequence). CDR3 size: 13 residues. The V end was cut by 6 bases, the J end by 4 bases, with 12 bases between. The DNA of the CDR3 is TGTGCCAGCAGCTTCCAGGGGAGAGAGACCCAGTACTTC. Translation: CASSFQGRETQYF.

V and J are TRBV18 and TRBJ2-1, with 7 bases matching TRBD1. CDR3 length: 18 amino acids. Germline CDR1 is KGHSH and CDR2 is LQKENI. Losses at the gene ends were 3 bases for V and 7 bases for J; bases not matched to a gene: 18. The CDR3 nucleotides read TGTGCCAGCTCACCCCAGACAGGGTCCCTCGGTATGTGGAATGAGCAGTTCTTC. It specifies CASSPQTGSLGMWNEQFF.

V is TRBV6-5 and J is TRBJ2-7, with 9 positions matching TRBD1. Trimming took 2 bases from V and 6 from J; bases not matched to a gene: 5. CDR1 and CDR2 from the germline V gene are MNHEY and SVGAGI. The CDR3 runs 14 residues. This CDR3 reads CASSYATGGFEQYF. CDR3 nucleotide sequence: TGTGCCAGCAGTTACGCCACAGGGGGCTTCGAGCAGTACTTC.

For the CDR3, the DNA is TGTGCCAGCTCACCTGGGACAGGTCCCGTATATGGCTACACCTTC. Its translation is CASSPGTGPVYGYTF. This sequence joins TRBV18 and TRBJ1-2; 8 bases agree with TRBD1. CDR3 length: 15 amino acids. The V segment lost 3 bases and the J segment 5 bases; nucleotides outside the gene matches: 8. CDR1 is KGHSH, CDR2 LQKENI, per germline.